The entry that follows covers one TCR beta chain sequence. The antigen remains unidentified. These data come from a study of monozygotic twins with inflammatory bowel disease. Broader study findings: With others, IBD patients shared fewer clonotypes than healthy twins did, especially with disease activity.

With the 5' RACE reads reprocessed, TCRdb shows one record per CDR3 protein and no DNA. Recorded for this sample: around 97,000 distinct CDR3 sequences. CDR1 and CDR2 (germline): SGDLS, YYNGEE. The CDR3 totals 14 residues. Sequencing was done on a sample of blood. This sequence was found in a human donor with ulcerative colitis or Crohn's disease, or a healthy co-twin of an affected twin (not recorded which). The chain couples TRBV9 to TRBJ2-1. The CDR3 here is CASSVAKPPSEQFF.